The rows below give T cell receptor beta chains drawn from one sample of a study of cytomegalovirus exposure and HLA in healthy donors. Using immunoSEQ multiplex PCR, the repertoire was profiled, and TCRdb retains in-frame clones only, with some absent. The data hold fewer than 250,000 clones, with approximately 87% observed a single time. Sequencing used PBMCs. These receptors originate from a man in his thirties or forties in good health and CMV-seronegative. The CDR3 runs from the conserved cysteine through the conserved F or W. D genes are given only for firm matches. Clone size appears in some rows only: once, few, many, or a class for an expanded clone.

d_gene	j_gene	v_gene	abundance	CDR3aa	CDR3nt
-	TRBJ2-7	TRBV23-1	once	CASSQWDKTYEQYF	TGCGCCAGCAGTCAATGGGACAAAACCTACGAGCAGTACTTC
TRBD2	TRBJ2-3	TRBV28	-	CASSPSGRTTDTQYF	TGTGCCAGCAGTCCTAGCGGGAGGACCACAGATACGCAGTATTTT
TRBD1	TRBJ2-1	TRBV10-3	-	CAISEAGTENYNEQFF	TGTGCCATCAGTGAGGCCGGGACAGAAAACTACAATGAGCAGTTCTTC
TRBD2	TRBJ2-1	TRBV11-2	-	CASRPGGVPYNEQFF	TGTGCCAGCAGGCCCGGGGGGGTCCCCTACAATGAGCAGTTCTTC
-	TRBJ2-7	TRBV10-3	once	CAISESGQAYEQYF	TGTGCCATCAGTGAGTCGGGACAAGCCTACGAGCAGTACTTC
TRBD1	TRBJ2-6	TRBV6-1	-	CASSKEGAFGANVLTF	TGTGCCAGCAGTAAAGAGGGGGCATTTGGGGCCAACGTCCTGACTTTC
-	TRBJ1-3	TRBV6-1	-	CASSEVSGSGNTIYF	TGTGCCAGCAGTGAAGTATCGGGTTCCGGAAACACCATATATTTT
-	TRBJ1-1	TRBV6-6	-	CATATGRPEAFF	TGTGCCACCGCGACAGGTAGGCCTGAAGCTTTCTTT
-	TRBJ1-4	TRBV25-1	-	CASSEGAGQEKLFF	TGTGCCAGCAGTGAAGGTGCAGGACAGGAAAAACTGTTTTTT
TRBD2	TRBJ2-1	TRBV7-2	once	CASRFGLAGGSNEQFF	TGTGCCAGCAGATTTGGACTAGCGGGGGGTTCCAATGAGCAGTTCTTC
-	TRBJ1-5	TRBV15	-	CATSRDLGGAVDQPQHF	TGTGCCACCAGCAGAGATTTGGGAGGGGCAGTCGATCAGCCCCAGCATTTT
TRBD1	TRBJ2-7	TRBV14	few	CASSPDGQGNSEQYF	TGTGCCAGCAGCCCAGATGGACAGGGGAATAGCGAGCAGTACTTC
-	TRBJ1-1	TRBV25-1	-	CASSESLRNTEAFF	TGTGCCAGCAGTGAAAGTCTCAGGAACACTGAAGCTTTCTTT
TRBD2	TRBJ2-3	TRBV7-8	-	CASRAGYPTSGNTDTQYF	TGTGCCAGCAGGGCAGGGTACCCGACTAGCGGCAACACAGATACGCAGTATTTT
-	TRBJ1-5	TRBV4-2	-	CASSQEVGQFNQPQHF	TGTGCCAGCAGCCAAGAAGTGGGACAATTCAATCAGCCCCAGCATTTT
TRBD2	TRBJ2-5	TRBV14	-	CASSQESYLAGGGPQETQYF	TGTGCCAGCAGCCAAGAGTCTTATCTAGCGGGAGGCGGACCACAAGAGACCCAGTACTTC
TRBD1	TRBJ2-1	TRBV27	-	CASSFKTGQGWYNEQFF	TGTGCCAGCAGTTTCAAGACAGGACAGGGTTGGTACAATGAGCAGTTCTTC
-	TRBJ2-2	TRBV19	-	CASSTRTGTGELFF	TGTGCCAGTAGTACGCGAACGGGGACCGGGGAGCTGTTTTTT
TRBD1	TRBJ1-1	TRBV10-3	-	CAINGQQGITEAFF	TGTGCCATCAATGGTCAACAGGGGATCACTGAAGCTTTCTTT
TRBD2	TRBJ2-2	TRBV7-9	-	CASSFTLAGAGELFF	TGTGCCAGCAGCTTCACGCTAGCGGGGGCCGGGGAGCTGTTTTTT
TRBD1	TRBJ1-4	TRBV28	-	CASSRRQGWDEKLFF	TGTGCCAGCAGTAGGCGACAGGGGTGGGATGAAAAACTGTTTTTT
-	TRBJ1-1	TRBV7-9	-	CASSGDLTGLAEAFF	TGTGCCAGCAGTGGAGACTTAACAGGGTTAGCTGAAGCTTTCTTT
TRBD1	TRBJ2-7	TRBV6-5	-	CASSGQGGYYEQYF	TGTGCCAGCAGCGGACAGGGGGGGTACTACGAGCAGTACTTC
TRBD2	TRBJ2-7	TRBV19	-	CASSEGLAVSYEQYF	TGTGCCAGTAGTGAGGGACTAGCGGTCTCCTACGAGCAGTACTTC
-	TRBJ2-1	TRBV29-1	-	CSVELQAYNEQFF	TGCAGCGTTGAATTGCAGGCTTACAATGAGCAGTTCTTC
-	TRBJ1-6	TRBV11-2	once	CASSLITGRAPLHF	TGTGCCAGCAGCTTAATCACGGGGAGGGCACCCCTCCACTTT
-	TRBJ2-7	TRBV20-1	-	CSASLAHEQYF	TGCAGTGCTAGCCTAGCCCACGAGCAGTACTTC
TRBD1	TRBJ1-4	TRBV28	-	CASTGGGQGTLANEKLFF	TGTGCCAGCACTGGTGGGGGACAGGGGACGTTGGCTAATGAAAAACTGTTTTTT
TRBD1	TRBJ2-5	TRBV19	once	CASSRGKYQETQYF	TGTGCCAGTAGCAGGGGGAAGTACCAAGAGACCCAGTACTTC